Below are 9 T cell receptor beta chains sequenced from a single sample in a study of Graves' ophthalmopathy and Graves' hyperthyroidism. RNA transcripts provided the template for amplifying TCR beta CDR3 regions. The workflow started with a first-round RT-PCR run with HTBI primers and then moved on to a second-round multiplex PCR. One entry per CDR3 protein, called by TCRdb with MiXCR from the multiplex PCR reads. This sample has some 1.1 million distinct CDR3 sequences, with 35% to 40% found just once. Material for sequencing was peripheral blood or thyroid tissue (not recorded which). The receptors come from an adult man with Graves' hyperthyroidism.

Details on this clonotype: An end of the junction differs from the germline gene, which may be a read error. The CDR3 reads CASTGLKPYEQYF. In nucleotides, the CDR3 is TGTGCTAGCACCGGGCTGAAACCCTACGAGCAGTACTTC. The rearrangement uses TRBV7-7 and TRBJ2-7, with D unclear. Germline values: CDR1 SSHAT, CDR2 FNYEAQ (reference sequence). The CDR3 has 13 residues.

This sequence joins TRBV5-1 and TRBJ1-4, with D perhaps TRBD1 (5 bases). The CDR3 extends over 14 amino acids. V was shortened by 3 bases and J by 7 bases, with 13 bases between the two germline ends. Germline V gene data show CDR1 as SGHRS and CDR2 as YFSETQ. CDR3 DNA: TGCGCCAGCAGCTCCGGGGCAGGCTTTGAAAAACTGTTTTTT. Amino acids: CASSSGAGFEKLFF.

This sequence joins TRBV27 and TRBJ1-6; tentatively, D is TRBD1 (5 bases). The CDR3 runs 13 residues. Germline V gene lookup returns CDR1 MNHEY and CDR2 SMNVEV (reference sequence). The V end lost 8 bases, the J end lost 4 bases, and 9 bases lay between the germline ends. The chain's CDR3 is CASGAGYNSPLHF. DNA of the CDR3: TGTGCCAGCGGGGCAGGGTATAATTCACCCCTCCACTTT.

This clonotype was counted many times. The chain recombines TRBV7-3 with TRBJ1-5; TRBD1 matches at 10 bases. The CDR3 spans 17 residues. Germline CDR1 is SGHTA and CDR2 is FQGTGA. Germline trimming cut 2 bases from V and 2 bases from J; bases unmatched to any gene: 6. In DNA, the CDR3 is TGTGCCAGCAGCTTAGAGGCCGGACAGGGGGGCAATCAGCCCCAGCATTTT. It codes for CASSLEAGQGGNQPQHF. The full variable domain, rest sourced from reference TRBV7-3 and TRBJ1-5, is GAGVSQTPSNKVTEKGKYVELRCDPISGHTALYWYRQSLGQGPEFLIYFQGTGAADDSGLPNDRFFAVRPEGSVSTLKIQRTERGDSAVYLCASSLEAGQGGNQPQHFGDGTRLSIL.

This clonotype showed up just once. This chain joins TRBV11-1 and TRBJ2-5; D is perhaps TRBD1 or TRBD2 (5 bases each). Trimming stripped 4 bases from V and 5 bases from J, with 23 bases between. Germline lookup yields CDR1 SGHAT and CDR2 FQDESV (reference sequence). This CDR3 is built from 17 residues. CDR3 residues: CASSSGTLPDGLETQYF. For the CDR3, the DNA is TGTGCCAGCAGCTCGGGGACCCTCCCCGACGGGTTGGAGACCCAGTACTTC.

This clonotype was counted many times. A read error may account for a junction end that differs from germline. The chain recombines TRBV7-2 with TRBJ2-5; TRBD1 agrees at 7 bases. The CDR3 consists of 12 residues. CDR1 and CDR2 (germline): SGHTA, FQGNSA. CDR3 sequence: CASSQSRDSYLF. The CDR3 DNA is TGTGCCAGCAGCCAAAGCCGGGACAGCTATCTTTTC.

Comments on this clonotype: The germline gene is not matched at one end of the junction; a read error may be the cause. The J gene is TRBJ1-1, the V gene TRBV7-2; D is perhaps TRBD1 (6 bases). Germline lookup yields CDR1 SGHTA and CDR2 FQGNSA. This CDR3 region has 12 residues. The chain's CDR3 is CASSPTKAGGLF. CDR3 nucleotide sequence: TGTGCCAGCAGCCCGACAAAGGCGGGGGGGCTCTTT.

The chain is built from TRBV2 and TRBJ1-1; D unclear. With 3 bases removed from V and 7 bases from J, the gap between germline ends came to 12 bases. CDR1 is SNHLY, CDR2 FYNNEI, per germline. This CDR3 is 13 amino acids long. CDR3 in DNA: TGTGCCAGCAGTGACGGCGGACCGTTTGAAGCTTTCTTT. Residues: CASSDGGPFEAFF.

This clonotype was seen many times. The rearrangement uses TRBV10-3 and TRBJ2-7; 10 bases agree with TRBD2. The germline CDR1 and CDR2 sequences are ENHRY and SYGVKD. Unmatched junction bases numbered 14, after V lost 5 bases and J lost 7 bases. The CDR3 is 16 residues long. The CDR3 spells CAISQKAPGLAIEQYF. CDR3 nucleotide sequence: TGTGCCATCAGTCAAAAAGCTCCGGGACTAGCGATTGAGCAGTACTTC.